The clone carrying this T cell receptor beta chain was counted at least ten times. Its antigen is currently unknown. CMV status came from CD4+ T cell IFNgamma after overnight CMV lysate stimulation of fresh PBMCs. The sample belongs to a study of naive and memory T cell subsets. General study findings and limits: Naive repertoires, especially CD8, held a few larger clonotypes, possibly memory cells re-expressing CD45RA. No ground truth validated the naive and memory repertoire findings. Activation and differentiation may alter RNA-based TCR counts.

From germline, CDR1 is SQVTM and CDR2 ANQGSEA. V lost 3 bases, J lost 6 bases, and 9 bases lay in between. The CDR3 is 12 residues long. Both TRBC1 and TRBC2 were covered by a beta constant-region primer of two equimolar oligonucleotides. The ligated cDNA underwent four PCR rounds using SP2 and nested alpha and beta constant-region primers. Each CDR3 protein is one row after TCRdb ran MiXCR on the UMI-ligation and nested PCR reads. The table has about 99,000 distinct CDR3 sequences, approximately 14% seen once; the top ten hold about 3%. The sample comprised naive CD8+ T cells from blood. The chain recombines TRBV29-1 with TRBJ2-1, with D unclear. The source of this sequence is a human donor in good health. CDR3 bases: TGCAGCGTTGAGACGCCTCTCAATGAGCAGTTCTTC. This sequence encodes CSVETPLNEQFF.